This TCR beta chain was recovered during a study of blood T cell repertoires in COVID-19 (dated by TCRdb to between 2020 and 2021). For the wider study: Samples covering the acute and convalescent phases of COVID-19 were provided by collaborators in the United States, Italy and Spain. The prospective study material was composed of cDNA or gDNA derived from T cells, B-cell-depleted T cells, or PBMCs. Subjects who had been exposed to COVID-19, were actively infected with it, or had recovered from it provided the deeply sampled blood TCRbeta repertoires that made up the dataset. The repertoires were released in a freely available public database intended as a resource for research on the immune response to SARS-CoV-2. The samples were drawn from the first 160 participants of the ongoing ImmuneRACE study and from under 1,500 subjects provided by 6 global collaborators. Nearly every sample came with metadata listing a de-identified subject ID, COVID-19 status, age in years and sex. Where available, HLA class I and class II types were taken from metadata supplied by the sample provider and were not determined by assay-based typing. The research as a whole found: The quantity of clinical and demographic metadata differed by source and by participant and was supplied without curation.

In Seattle, one collaborating source enrolled patients while the infection was active and tracked those patients longitudinally over the course of disease. Whole blood was collected in K2EDTA tubes by collaborating institutions according to the institutions' own protocols. For TCRbeta analysis, collaborators shipped samples in one of three forms: frozen whole blood, isolated PBMCs, or DNA extracted from either of those sample types. As regards this clone: Its antigen specificity is not known. No qualities accompany the bases; no much larger clone lies one base away.

The immunoSEQ Assay, a bias-controlled multiplex PCR, was used to amplify TCRbeta CDR3 regions from genomic DNA. In the authors' own workflow: Within the assay, amplification of reference gene primers was used to estimate how many nucleated cells each sample contained. To quantify the absolute abundance of each unique TCRbeta CDR3 rearrangement, sequence reads were collapsed and filtered. For each sample, productive Simpson clonality was calculated as the square root of Simpson's diversity index across productive rearrangements. TCRdb mirrors the immuneACCESS table, restricted to in-frame sequences. Some clones are absent from its copies; in checked studies, under half trace to an unresolved V gene, and the reason for the others is unknown. V and J calls and clone size are copied from that table; D and trimming were computed from the DNA. The sample includes fewer than 350,000 clones, with roughly 90% observed a single time. The top ten clones comprise approximately 12% of the sample.

V loses 3 bases, J loses 7 bases, and the germline ends lie 9 bases apart. The CDR3, cysteine through phenylalanine, is 11 amino acids long. CDR3 DNA only is kept here, 33 bases in frame from base 1. The germline V gene gives CDR1 as SQVTM and CDR2 as ANQGSEA. The V gene is TRBV29-1 and the J gene is TRBJ2-5, with no confident D gene call. Sequencing was carried out using peripheral blood. This receptor was obtained from a woman in her 30s with COVID-19, enrolled during active disease. The DNA sequence is given as TGCAGCGTTGACGGCGGTGGGACCCAGTACTTC. It is translated as CSVDGGGTQYF. Extended through the reference TRBV29-1 and TRBJ2-5 proteins, this CDR3 yields the full variable domain: SAVISQKPSRDICQRGTSLTIQCQVDSQVTMMFWYRQQPGQSLTLIATANQGSEATYESGFVIDKFPISRPNLTFSTLTVSNMSPEDSSIYLCSVDGGGTQYFGPGTRLLVL.